The TCR beta chain described here comes from a study of OX40 agonist ivuxolimab in advanced cancers. Study background: Dose-escalation cases comprised hepatocellular carcinoma, melanoma, renal cell or head and neck cancer.

TCRdb's copy holds only in-frame clones and misses some; the assay was immunoSEQ multiplex PCR. The sample gives over 80,000 clones, 75% to 90% of which show up once; around 0.88% is in the top ten. Germline V gene sequence: CDR1 MGHRA, CDR2 YSYEKL. CDR3 length: 14 residues. V was shortened by 1 base and J by 6 bases, with 10 bases between the two germline ends. The sample in question was CD4+ or CD8+ T cells sorted from blood, obtained in a trial of the OX40 agonist ivuxolimab. The sequence was obtained from an adult with an advanced solid tumor such as melanoma, head and neck, liver or kidney cancer. This sequence joins TRBV4-1 and TRBJ2-4; D is unclear. The CDR3 is CASSQGLQANIQYF. The DNA for the CDR3 is TGCGCCAGCAGCCAAGGATTGCAGGCAAACATTCAGTACTTC.